This TCR beta chain was recovered during a study of T cell clonotyping in hematopoietic cell transplantation. Trimming pared 8 bases from V and 5 bases from J, leaving 15 bases between. The germline CDR1 and CDR2 sequences are LGHNA and YNFKEQ. This CDR3 contains 13 residues. Study-wide findings and caveats: Recipient TCR diversity dropped after transplant; expanded clonotypes rose from day 30 to 180.

The data were produced by immunoSEQ multiplex PCR, yet TCRdb's version contains in-frame clones alone and is incomplete. The repertoire consists of 15,000 to 20,000 clones, with roughly 84% occurring once and the leading ten covering roughly 4.2%. Note on this clone: No antigen is known for it.

The receptor was derived from a male patient aged 60-69 years who had an allogeneic stem cell transplant from a related donor, so the T cells may come from the graft donor. Some clones in this sample may be carry-over from other donors' samples. Sequences were derived from PBMCs, sampled 100 days after allogeneic stem cell transplant. V is TRBV4-2 and J is TRBJ2-5; D is ambiguous. In DNA form, the CDR3 reads TGTGCCAGCGCCCGGTGGGCCAGGGAGACCCAGTACTTC. Its translation is CASARWARETQYF.